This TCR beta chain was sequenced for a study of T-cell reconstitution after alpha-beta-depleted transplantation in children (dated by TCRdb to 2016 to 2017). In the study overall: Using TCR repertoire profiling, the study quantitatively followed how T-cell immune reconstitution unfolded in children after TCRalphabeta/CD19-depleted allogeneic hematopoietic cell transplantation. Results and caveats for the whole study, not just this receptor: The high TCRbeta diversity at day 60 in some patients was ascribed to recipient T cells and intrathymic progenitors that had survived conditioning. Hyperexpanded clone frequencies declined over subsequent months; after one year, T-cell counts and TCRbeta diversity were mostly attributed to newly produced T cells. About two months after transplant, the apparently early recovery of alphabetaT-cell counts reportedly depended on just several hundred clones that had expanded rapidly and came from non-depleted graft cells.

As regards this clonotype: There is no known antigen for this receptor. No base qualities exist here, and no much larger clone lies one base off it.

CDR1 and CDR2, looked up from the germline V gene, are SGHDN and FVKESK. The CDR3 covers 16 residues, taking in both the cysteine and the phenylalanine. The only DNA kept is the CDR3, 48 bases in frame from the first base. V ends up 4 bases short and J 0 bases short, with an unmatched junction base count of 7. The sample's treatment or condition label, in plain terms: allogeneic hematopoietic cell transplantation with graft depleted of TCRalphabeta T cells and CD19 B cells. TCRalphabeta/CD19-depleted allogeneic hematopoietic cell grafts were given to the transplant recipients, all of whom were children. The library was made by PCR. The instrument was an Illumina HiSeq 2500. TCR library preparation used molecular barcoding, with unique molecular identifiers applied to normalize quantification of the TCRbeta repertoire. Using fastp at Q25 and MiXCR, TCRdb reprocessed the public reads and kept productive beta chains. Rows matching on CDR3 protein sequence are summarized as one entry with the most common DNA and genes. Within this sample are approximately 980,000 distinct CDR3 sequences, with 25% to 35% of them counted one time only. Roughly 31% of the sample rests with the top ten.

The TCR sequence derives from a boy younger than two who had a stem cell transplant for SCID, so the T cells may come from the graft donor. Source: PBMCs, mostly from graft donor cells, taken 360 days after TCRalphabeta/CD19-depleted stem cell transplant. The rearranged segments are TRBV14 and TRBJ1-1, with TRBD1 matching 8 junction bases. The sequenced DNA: TGTGCCAGCAGCCTTGACAGGGGAAGGGTGAACACTGAAGCTTTCTTT. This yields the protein CASSLDRGRVNTEAFF.